This TCR beta chain emerged from a study of T and B cells in COVID-19 patients. V shed 6 bases and J 2 bases; nucleotides not matched to a gene: 5. CDR3 length equals 14 residues. The germline V gene has CDR1 SGHTA and CDR2 FQGNSA. Regarding this clonotype: Antigen: not known.

Blood genomic DNA input for TRB amplification was about 240-550 ng. Multiplex PCR with BIOMED2 TRB-A/B primer pools amplified TRB rearrangements. Using its own MiXCR run on the multiplex PCR reads, TCRdb lists one record per CDR3 protein. Here the sample spans tens of thousands of distinct CDR3 sequences, 32% being singletons. Findings of the study overall: Active COVID-19 showed highly clonal TRB repertoires; recovery showed diversity and richness above healthy donors.

This clonotype originated in a human donor who had recovered from COVID-19. Sequencing was carried out using blood. V and J are TRBV7-2 and TRBJ1-2; TRBD1 aligns across 8 bases. In DNA, the CDR3 is TGTGCCAGCAGTTATGACAGGGGAAACTATGGCTACACCTTC. Encoded protein: CASSYDRGNYGYTF.